These T cell receptor beta chains were read from a single sample in a study of T cell responses to AZD1222 COVID-19 vaccine. Produced via immunoSEQ multiplex PCR; TCRdb's table is partial and in-frame only. The sample gives 95,000 to 100,000 clones, about 90% of which show up once; more than 8.5% is in the top ten. The source was peripheral blood, collected 28 days after the second AZD1222 dose. These receptor sequences come from an adult who received the AZD1222 COVID-19 vaccine. Both conserved end residues are part of each CDR3. The order of the fields is J gene, V gene, CDR3 protein.

>TRBJ2-7|TRBV29-1
CSVERAGDEQYF
>TRBJ1-6|TRBV23-1
CASSHDGSPLHF
>TRBJ2-5|TRBV28
CASRLAGGQETQYF
>TRBJ2-2|TRBV7-6
CASSPQAGANTGELFF
>TRBJ2-1|TRBV20-1
CSARGLNEQFF
>TRBJ2-7|TRBV10-3
CANAGTGSSYEQYF
>TRBJ2-1|TRBV9
CASSIAGGSYNEQFF
>TRBJ1-2|TRBV5-1
CASSVSTGLNYGYTF
>TRBJ1-2|TRBV4-3
CASSQEQGGGYTF
>TRBJ2-3|TRBV9
CASSPRQGQLADTQYF
>TRBJ2-2|TRBV5-1
CASSPQGPRTGELFF
>TRBJ2-3|TRBV3-1/TRBV3-2
CASSRGVTEADTQYF
>TRBJ1-3|TRBV6-5
CASTTGDRGNTIYF
>TRBJ1-1|TRBV19
CASSTRGLEAFF
>TRBJ1-4|TRBV18
CASSPSNTGGEKLFF
>TRBJ2-7|TRBV24-1
CATSWDRGTYEQYF
>TRBJ2-5|TRBV7-9
CASIPASAEETQYF
>TRBJ2-2|TRBV18
CASSPRPGDRAGTGELFF
>TRBJ2-2|TRBV7-9
CASRQGSTGELFF
>TRBJ2-1|TRBV9
CASSVEPGVDNEQFF
>TRBJ2-7|TRBV27
CASSFSGWGGSEQYF
>TRBJ1-2|TRBV27
CASSLEGIGNYGYTF
>TRBJ2-3|TRBV7-2
CASSFEGAVLAASTDTQYF